One sample yielded the 25 T cell receptor beta chains listed below, sequenced in a study of T cells after yellow fever vaccination. Using its own MiXCR run on the 5' RACE reads, TCRdb lists one record per CDR3 protein. Of 450,000 to 550,000 distinct CDR3 sequences detected, 15% to 20% appear once; the ten largest clones hold roughly an eighth. Sequenced here: PBMCs, sampled 15 days after the yellow fever booster vaccination. These TCRs come from a man younger than 40 who received the YFV17D yellow fever vaccine.

The genes are TRBV10-3 and TRBJ2-3; no firm D call. V dropped 0 bases and J dropped 7 bases, with 8 bases sitting between them. The CDR3 runs to 13 residues. Germline V gene data show CDR1 as ENHRY and CDR2 as SYGVKD. CDR3 sequence: CAISESRQNTQYF. As DNA, the CDR3 is TGTGCCATCAGTGAGTCGAGACAAAATACGCAGTATTTT.

The genes are TRBV28 and TRBJ1-5; no reliable D call. Germline loops: CDR1 MDHEN, CDR2 SYDVKM. This CDR3 contains 15 residues. V lost 2 bases, J lost 3 bases, and 11 bases lay in between. Here the CDR3 reads CASSLPNIHNQPQHF. The CDR3, as DNA: TGTGCCAGCAGTTTACCGAACATCCACAATCAGCCCCAGCATTTT.

This clonotype was counted only a few times. The genes are TRBV7-9 and TRBJ2-3; 8 bases line up with TRBD1. J lost 1 base, V lost 1 base, and 4 bases had no gene match. The CDR3 has 16 residues. Germline lookup yields CDR1 SEHNR and CDR2 FQNEAQ (reference sequence). The CDR3 DNA is TGTGCCAGCAGCTTAGACCCGGGACAGGGCACAGATACGCAGTATTTT. This gives the protein CASSLDPGQGTDTQYF.

This chain links TRBV14 with TRBJ2-5, with a weak D call TRBD2 (5 bases). The ends were cut back, 6 bases at V and 4 bases at J, with 9 bases in the middle. The CDR3 consists of 12 residues. Germline CDR1 reads SGHDN; CDR2 reads FVKESK. CDR3: CASRHAGETQYF. The CDR3 nucleotides read TGTGCCAGCAGACACGCGGGAGAGACCCAGTACTTC.

This clonotype was seen only a few times. The J gene is TRBJ2-7, the V gene TRBV5-1, with D unclear. V was clipped by 1 base and J by 0 bases, with 8 bases between them. Germline CDR1 is SGHRS and CDR2 is YFSETQ. CDR3 length: 14 residues. CDR3 region: CASSLTVSSYEQYF. CDR3 DNA: TGCGCCAGCAGCTTGACGGTCAGCTCCTACGAGCAGTACTTC.

The CDR3 sequence: CSAILSASGRQFF. The CDR3 DNA is TGCAGTGCTATCCTTAGCGCTAGCGGGAGGCAGTTCTTC. V gene TRBV20-1 combines with J gene TRBJ2-1, with 10 nucleotides matching TRBD2. CDR3 length: 13 amino acids. From germline, CDR1 is DFQATT and CDR2 SNEGSKA (reference sequence). After removal of 4 bases from V and 12 bases from J, the junction contained 9 bases not matched to a gene.

This clonotype was counted between two and nine times. Relative to the germline gene, one junction end is altered; a read error may explain this. The chain links TRBV4-3 to TRBJ2-2; D is ambiguous. Germline lookup yields CDR1 LGHNA and CDR2 YSLEER. The CDR3 sequence is 14 residues long. This CDR3 is CASSQEPNTGELFF. In nucleotides, the CDR3 is TGTGCCAGCAGCCAAGAACCTAACACCGGGGAGCTGTTTTTT.

Note on this clonotype: The junction and the germline gene differ at one end; a read error may be behind it. This chain joins TRBV20-1 and TRBJ2-3, with D possibly being TRBD2 (6 bases). Germline CDR1 is DFQATT and CDR2 is SNEGSKA (reference sequence). The CDR3 length is 16 residues. CDR3 DNA sequence: TGCTGTGCTCAGATCGTGACGCGGGGCTTCACAGATACGCAGTATTTT. Its protein product is CCAQIVTRGFTDTQYF.

This clonotype was recorded once. The chain couples TRBV10-3 to TRBJ2-3, with TRBD1 identical over 9 bases. Germline CDR1 is ENHRY and CDR2 is SYGVKD. V trimming: 2 bases; J trimming: 11 bases; junction bases outside the gene matches: 5. This CDR3 is built from 13 residues. This CDR3 reads CAISEDRTGVQYF. CDR3 nucleotides: TGTGCCATCAGTGAGGACCGGACAGGGGTGCAGTATTTT.

This clonotype has just a few counts. The rearrangement links TRBV20-1 to TRBJ2-7, with D possibly matching TRBD1 (8 bases). Germline V gives CDR1 DFQATT, CDR2 SNEGSKA (reference sequence). This CDR3 spans 13 amino acids. V was cut by 5 bases and J by 2 bases, with 13 bases left in between. The CDR3 DNA reads as TGCAGTGCTCGACAGGGGAGGGCCTACGAGCAGTACTTC. This encodes CSARQGRAYEQYF.

This chain links TRBV5-6 with TRBJ2-2; tentatively, D is TRBD1 (6 bases). There are 17 residues in the CDR3. Per germline, CDR1 SGHDT and CDR2 YYEEEE. V lost 4 bases and J 2 bases, leaving 18 bases between the germline ends. The CDR3 loop is CASSPVTGTPNTGELFF. CDR3 nucleotides: TGTGCCAGCAGCCCCGTAACGGGGACACCCAACACCGGGGAGCTGTTTTTT.

This chain uses TRBV7-9 with TRBJ1-1; a possible D gene is TRBD1 (5 bases). Germline V CDR1 and CDR2: SEHNR, FQNEAQ (reference sequence). V lost 6 bases to trimming and J lost 4 bases, with 12 bases between them. This CDR3 contains 13 residues. CDR3 region: CASRLGVGTEAFF. The CDR3 DNA reads as TGTGCCAGCAGGCTAGGGGTCGGCACTGAAGCTTTCTTT. Full variable domain (rest looked up from reference TRBV7-9 and TRBJ1-1): DTGVSQNPRHKITKRGQNVTFRCDPISEHNRLYWYRQTLGQGPEFLTYFQNEAQLEKSRLLSDRFSAERPKGSFSTLEIQRTEQGDSAMYLCASRLGVGTEAFFGQGTRLTVV.

This chain joins TRBV7-9 and TRBJ2-7, with D possibly being TRBD2 (5 bases). The V gene lost 5 bases and the J gene lost 0 bases, with 14 bases spanning the gap. This CDR3 spans 15 amino acids. Germline values: CDR1 SEHNR, CDR2 FQNEAQ (reference sequence). The CDR3 spells CASSPSLRSSYEQYF. Written as DNA, the CDR3 is TGTGCCAGCAGCCCTAGCCTTAGAAGCTCCTACGAGCAGTACTTC.

The chain couples TRBV28 to TRBJ1-2; 12 bases match TRBD1. Germline CDR1 MDHEN, CDR2 SYDVKM. With 4 bases clipped from V and 3 bases from J, the junction kept 6 bases outside the gene matches. CDR3 length: 16 amino acids. CDR3 amino acids: CASSSRDRGPYYGYTF. DNA of the CDR3: TGTGCCAGCAGTTCCCGGGACAGGGGGCCCTACTATGGCTACACCTTC.

The gene calls are TRBV5-1 and TRBJ2-1; 7 bases line up with TRBD2. The CDR3 is 16 residues long. V was pared by 6 bases and J by 4 bases, with 13 bases of the junction left unmatched. CDR1 and CDR2 from the germline V gene are SGHRS and YFSETQ. As DNA, the CDR3 is TGCGCCAGCACCATTGAGGGGCGACTAGCATACAATGAGCAGTTCTTC. This sequence encodes CASTIEGRLAYNEQFF.

In its sample, this clonotype was seen a few times. CDR3 in amino acids: CASSSQGQVTGELFF. The DNA for the CDR3 is TGTGCCAGTAGTTCCCAGGGGCAAGTCACCGGGGAGCTGTTTTTT. This chain links TRBV19 with TRBJ2-2; a weak D match, TRBD1 (6 bases). Trimming removed 5 bases from V and 4 bases from J, with 14 bases in between. CDR1 LNHDA and CDR2 SQIVND come from the germline V gene (reference sequence). This CDR3 is 15 amino acids long.

This clonotype occurred a few times. The chain is built from TRBV5-1 and TRBJ2-7; 11 positions match TRBD1. Germline trimming cut 4 bases from V and 4 bases from J; bases unmatched to any gene: 7. This CDR3 comprises 15 residues. Germline CDR1 and CDR2: SGHRS and YFSETQ. The DNA of the CDR3 is TGCGCCAGCAGCCTGGGACAGGGGGGGCCTTACGAGCAGTACTTC. Encoded protein: CASSLGQGGPYEQYF.

The genes are TRBV5-1 and TRBJ2-3; 12 bases are a match to TRBD2. This CDR3 has 17 residues. Germline CDR1 SGHRS, CDR2 YFSETQ. J was trimmed by 4 bases and V by 4 bases; bases with no gene match: 10. This CDR3 reads CASSDPILAGGSDTQYF. CDR3 sequence (DNA): TGCGCCAGCAGCGACCCTATACTAGCGGGAGGATCAGATACGCAGTATTTT.

The V and J genes are TRBV4-3 and TRBJ2-2, with 7 bases that match TRBD1. V lost 1 base, J lost 7 bases, and 9 bases stayed unmatched. Germline-derived CDR1 and CDR2 are LGHNA and YSLEER. The CDR3 consists of 16 residues. The CDR3 region has the DNA TGCGCCAGCAGCCAAGGGACAGGCGCTTTGGGCGGGGAGCTGTTTTTT. This translates into CASSQGTGALGGELFF.

This clonotype was seen a handful of times. This sequence joins TRBV20-1 and TRBJ2-4; no clear D gene. Per the germline V gene, CDR1 is DFQATT and CDR2 is SNEGSKA (reference sequence). Trimming cost V 1 base and J 2 bases, with 9 bases left between them. The CDR3 contains 14 residues. CDR3 amino acids: CSARGESPKNIQYF. CDR3 in DNA: TGCAGTGCTAGAGGAGAGTCTCCCAAAAACATTCAGTACTTC.

The CDR3, as DNA: TGCGCCAGCAGCTTACCAGTGGGCACCGGGGAGCTGTTTTTT. Translated, it gives CASSLPVGTGELFF. The chain has TRBV5-1 and TRBJ2-2; D is unresolved. The CDR3 runs 14 residues. The V end lost 2 bases, the J end lost 4 bases, and 9 bases lay between the germline ends. Germline loops: CDR1 SGHRS, CDR2 YFSETQ.

This clonotype has a handful of counts. Relative to the germline gene, one junction end is altered; a read error may explain this. The chain carries TRBV7-7 and TRBJ2-2; 12 nucleotides align to TRBD2. In germline, CDR1 is SSHAT, CDR2 FNYEAQ (reference sequence). This CDR3 is 15 amino acids long. The CDR3 sequence: CASSTGTSGSGELFF. CDR3 sequence (DNA): TGTGCTAGCAGCACCGGGACTAGCGGGTCCGGGGAGCTGTTTTTT.

This clonotype has just a few counts. The chain couples TRBV6-2 or TRBV6-3 to TRBJ2-7, with 7 bases aligning to TRBD1. With V trimmed by 6 bases and J by 6 bases, 11 bases remained unmatched. This CDR3 is built from 14 residues. The germline CDR1 and CDR2 sequences are MNHEY and SVGEGT. In DNA form, the CDR3 reads TGTGCCAGCAGGCGACAGGGTGGAATCTCCGAGCAGTACTTC. Amino acids: CASRRQGGISEQYF.

Only a few counts were recorded for this clonotype. The V call is TRBV7-9, the J call TRBJ2-3; TRBD2 matches at 12 bases. After removal of 2 bases from V and 7 bases from J, the junction contained 4 bases not matched to a gene. Germline V gives CDR1 SEHNR, CDR2 FQNEAQ (reference sequence). The CDR3 is 15 amino acids. The CDR3 sequence is CASSLTSGRSNTQYF. DNA of the CDR3: TGTGCCAGCAGCTTAACTAGCGGGAGGAGTAATACGCAGTATTTT.

The chain combines TRBV4-2 with TRBJ2-5; D is unclear. The CDR3 has 15 residues. V lost 0 bases to trimming and J lost 5 bases, with 13 bases between them. Germline values: CDR1 LGHNA, CDR2 YNFKEQ. Here the CDR3 reads CASSQDRTHGETQYF. CDR3 sequence (DNA): TGTGCCAGCAGCCAAGATCGGACCCATGGGGAGACCCAGTACTTC.